This TCR beta chain derives from a study of vaccination effects on CD4 cells after COVID-19. About the study: Early and late time points after vaccination were used to sample a few convalescent patients. Sampling occurred a median 72 days post second dose, range 14 to 241.

The table came from immunoSEQ multiplex PCR; TCRdb's copy has only in-frame clones and leaves some out. Found here are about 15,000 clones, 76% of them singletons; the top ten hold 20% to 25%. A note on this clone: Its antigen is still unknown.

After expansion with viral peptide pools in the ViraFEST assay, antigen-specific CD4+ T cells were sequenced. After less than twelve days in culture, the CD4+ T cells were isolated. PCR showed that the person got SARS-CoV-2 infection at some point between March and December 2020. Participants completed two doses of the BNT162b2 or mRNA-1273 vaccine. They grew 1.8 million or so PBMC in each well, adding approximately 10 IU/ml IL-2 and 8.5 to 10 ug/ml peptides. IL-2 medium took the place of half the medium on both days 3 and 7. The V gene's germline CDR1 is SNHLY and CDR2 FYNNEI. Trimming removed 9 bases at V and 6 bases at J, with 29 bases between. The CDR3 runs to 17 residues.

The chain combines TRBV2 with TRBJ1-2; D is undetermined. The receptor was derived from a human donor who had a prior SARS-CoV-2 infection. Material: CD4+ T cells from PBMCs cultured with HCoV-NL63 spike peptides, obtained after COVID-19 vaccination. CDR3 DNA: TGTGCCAGTCCAGACGGCGGGGTTCAGTTACTGGACGATGGCTACACCTTC. This encodes CASPDGGVQLLDDGYTF.